Following are 10 T cell receptor beta chains from one sample sequenced in a study of cytomegalovirus exposure and HLA in healthy donors. PCR employed 60 Vbeta and 13 Jbeta primers. TCRdb's table, derived via immunoSEQ multiplex PCR, lists solely in-frame clones and lacks some. Altogether about 220,000 clones are present, about 79% being singletons, with the ten largest covering 1.5% to 2%. Sequencing used PBMCs. The receptors come from a male donor in good health and CMV-seronegative.

The chain links TRBV5-1 to TRBJ2-1; D gene ambiguous. V lost 0 bases, J lost 4 bases, and 11 bases lay in between. Germline V lookup: CDR1 SGHRS, CDR2 YFSETQ. The CDR3 is 15 amino acids. Here the CDR3 reads CASSLDTDTYNEQFF. The CDR3 coding sequence is TGCGCCAGCAGCTTGGATACTGACACTTACAATGAGCAGTTCTTC.

The chain recombines TRBV19 with TRBJ1-2, with 7 bases fitting TRBD1. In germline, CDR1 is LNHDA, CDR2 SQIVND (reference sequence). The length of the CDR3 is 14 residues. V shed 5 bases and J 1 base; nucleotides not matched to a gene: 4. The CDR3 bases are TGTGCCAGTAGTTCCGCAGGGGGTAACTATGGCTACACCTTC. It encodes CASSSAGGNYGYTF.

The chain couples TRBV6-6 to TRBJ2-1, with TRBD2 matching over 8 bases. The V and J ends lost 7 bases and 6 bases, in that order; junction bases with no gene match: 8. Per germline, CDR1 MNHNY and CDR2 SVGAGI (reference sequence). The CDR3 covers 14 residues. CDR3 DNA: TGTGCCAGCACGGGGGGGCAGTGGGGCAATGAGCAGTTCTTC. Protein product: CASTGGQWGNEQFF.

J is TRBJ2-3 and V is TRBV6-1, with no clear D. The CDR3 runs to 15 residues. Germline CDR1 is MNHNS and CDR2 is SASEGT. V was pared by 6 bases and J by 3 bases, with 16 bases between. The CDR3 DNA reads as TGTGCCAGCAGCCAAGCCACCCTTAGAACAGATACGCAGTATTTT. Encoded protein: CASSQATLRTDTQYF.

The V call is TRBV30, the J call TRBJ1-2, with 8 nucleotides matching TRBD1. V lost 0 bases and J lost 4; bases outside the gene matches: 13. Germline values: CDR1 GTSNPN, CDR2 SVGIG (reference sequence). The CDR3 totals 17 residues. As DNA, the CDR3 is TGTGCCTGGAGTGTACGGAGTCAGGGGGCGCGGGGCTATGGCTACACCTTC. Translated: CAWSVRSQGARGYGYTF. Complete variable domain (other parts from reference TRBV30 and TRBJ1-2): SQTIHQWPATLVQPVGSPLSLECTVEGTSNPNLYWYRQAAGRGLQLLFYSVGIGQISSEVPQNLSASRPQDRQFILSSKKLLLSDSGFYLCAWSVRSQGARGYGYTFGSGTRLTVV.

V is TRBV19 and J is TRBJ1-1, with D possibly TRBD1 on 6 matching bases. This CDR3 is built from 16 residues. The germline V gene encodes CDR1 LNHDA and CDR2 SQIVND (reference sequence). Trimming shortened V by 11 bases and J by 5 bases, and 27 bases separated the two germline ends. CDR3 region: CAPQQEGGVKGTEAFF. The CDR3 DNA reads TGTGCCCCCCAACAGGAAGGGGGAGTGAAAGGTACTGAAGCTTTCTTT.

The chain employs TRBV7-9 and TRBJ2-2, with TRBD1 matching over 8 bases. Germline V gene data show CDR1 as SEHNR and CDR2 as FQNEAQ (reference sequence). V was clipped by 11 bases and J by 3 bases; unmatched bases: 8. The CDR3 runs 14 residues. The CDR3 nucleotides are TGTGCCGACGCCCAGACAGGGGACACCGGGGAGCTGTTTTTT. It yields the protein CADAQTGDTGELFF.

V usage is TRBV27 and J usage is TRBJ2-7, with D unresolved. The CDR3 sequence is 11 residues long. V was cut by 8 bases and J by 6 bases, with 11 bases left in between. Germline V CDR1 and CDR2: MNHEY, SMNVEV (reference sequence). The CDR3 DNA sequence: TGTGCCAGCTCGACGGGTTTCGAGCAGTACTTC. Its protein is CASSTGFEQYF.

The CDR3 is CASSISGVGDEQYF. CDR3 sequence (DNA): TGTGCCAGTAGTATTTCGGGGGTCGGTGACGAGCAGTACTTC. This chain uses TRBV19 with TRBJ2-7, with D possibly TRBD2 on 6 matching bases. Germline V CDR1 and CDR2: LNHDA, SQIVND (reference sequence). CDR3 size: 14 residues. Trimming removed 3 bases from V and 5 bases from J, with 14 bases in between.

The chain is built from TRBV14 and TRBJ2-2, with D uncertain. The CDR3 sequence is 17 residues long. V shed 0 bases and J shed 4 bases, with 15 bases lying between them. Germline loops: CDR1 SGHDN, CDR2 FVKESK. CDR3 loop: CASSQDQVVAFTGELFF. In DNA form, the CDR3 reads TGTGCCAGCAGCCAAGATCAAGTGGTAGCTTTCACCGGGGAGCTGTTTTTT.